This entry lists 23 T cell receptor beta chains sequenced from one sample in a study of response to subunit inactivated influenza vaccine (dated by TCRdb to 2017 to 2018). Library prep was done by RT-PCR. For sequencing, an Illumina HiSeq 2500 was employed. TCRdb handled the public reads itself, with Q25 trimming in fastp and clone calling in MiXCR, and kept productive beta chains. Each entry merges the rows of one CDR3 protein and shows their most common DNA and genes. For this sample the table gives around 790,000 distinct CDR3 sequences, of which 21% were detected only once. The ten largest clones take up roughly 10% of the sample. This material consisted of PBMCs from blood, taken less than 6 days after vaccination. These receptors came from a man aged 50 or older who received an inactivated influenza vaccine. Donor details come from another sample of the same person, matched by shared clones.

This clonotype was detected a few times. The genes are TRBV4-3 and TRBJ2-2, with D uncertain. The V end was cut by 8 bases, the J end by 0 bases, with 19 bases between. The CDR3 length is 17 residues. Germline V lookup: CDR1 LGHNA, CDR2 YSLEER. CDR3 sequence: CASPGLEDGTNTGELFF. The DNA for the CDR3 is TGCGCCAGCCCCGGGCTAGAGGACGGCACGAACACCGGGGAGCTGTTTTTT.

This rearrangement joins TRBV20-1 to TRBJ2-7; TRBD1 or TRBD2 may be the D gene (6 bases each). Germline V gene sequence: CDR1 DFQATT, CDR2 SNEGSKA (reference sequence). The V end was cut by 5 bases, the J end by 5 bases, with 22 bases between. The CDR3 runs to 15 residues. Here the CDR3 DNA reads TGCAGTGCTGTACCGGGAGACAGGCCCAGGGACGAGCAGTACTTC. This encodes CSAVPGDRPRDEQYF.

This chain links TRBV6-2 or TRBV6-3 with TRBJ1-3; perhaps TRBD1 as D (6 bases). Trimming removed 2 bases from V and 2 bases from J, with 13 bases in between. This CDR3 is built from 16 residues. Germline lookup yields CDR1 MNHEY and CDR2 SVGEGT. CDR3 nucleotide sequence: TGTGCCAGCAGTTACCGTGACAGGAATCCTGGAAACACCATATATTTT. Its protein is CASSYRDRNPGNTIYF.

There are many counts of this clonotype. This sequence joins TRBV29-1 and TRBJ2-2, with 7 bases identical to TRBD1. The CDR3 sequence is 14 residues long. The V gene's germline CDR1 is SQVTM and CDR2 ANQGSEA. With 4 bases clipped from V and 2 bases from J, the junction kept 4 bases outside the gene matches. The CDR3 loop reads CSVGDRVNTGELFF. For the CDR3, the DNA is TGCAGCGTTGGGGACAGAGTTAACACCGGGGAGCTGTTTTTT.

This clonotype was picked up a small number of times. The V and J genes are TRBV20-1 and TRBJ2-3, with D hard to call. CDR3 length equals 12 residues. Germline-derived CDR1 and CDR2 are DFQATT and SNEGSKA (reference sequence). V shed 0 bases and J shed 5 bases, with 6 bases lying between them. The CDR3 is CSARDMIDTQYF. CDR3 sequence (DNA): TGCAGTGCTAGAGATATGATAGATACGCAGTATTTT.

The V and J genes are TRBV4-2 and TRBJ2-5, with 12 bases matching TRBD2. CDR3 length equals 15 residues. CDR1 is LGHNA and CDR2 is YNFKEQ in the germline V gene. Unmatched junction bases numbered 3, after V lost 2 bases and J lost 5 bases. This CDR3 is CASSQLAGGYETQYF. CDR3 DNA sequence: TGTGCCAGCAGCCAACTAGCGGGAGGGTATGAGACCCAGTACTTC.

This clonotype was counted a few times. The CDR3 sequence: CSAATGFPEAFF. CDR3 sequence (DNA): TGCAGTGCTGCTACAGGGTTTCCTGAAGCTTTCTTT. V usage is TRBV20-1 and J usage is TRBJ1-1, with D perhaps matching TRBD1 (6 bases). Trimming shortened V by 5 bases and J by 6 bases, and 13 bases separated the two germline ends. Per germline, CDR1 DFQATT and CDR2 SNEGSKA (reference sequence). This CDR3 region has 12 residues.

The chain recombines TRBV4-1 with TRBJ1-5; D is undetermined. The CDR3 covers 15 residues. Germline CDR1 and CDR2: MGHRA and YSYEKL. Trimming shortened V by 1 base and J by 1 base, and 8 bases separated the two germline ends. CDR3 amino acids: CASSQGAGSNQPQHF. For the CDR3, the DNA is TGCGCCAGCAGCCAAGGGGCGGGAAGCAATCAGCCCCAGCATTTT.

This clonotype was detected a few times. The genes are TRBV10-3 and TRBJ2-1; maybe TRBD2 (6 bases). This CDR3 has 16 amino acids. The germline gives CDR1 ENHRY, CDR2 SYGVKD. Trimming took 7 bases from V and 0 from J, leaving 16 bases between them. Here the CDR3 DNA reads TGTGCCATCATGGGAACCGGGAGTAGCTCCTACAATGAGCAGTTCTTC. It yields the protein CAIMGTGSSSYNEQFF.

This chain joins TRBV6-5 and TRBJ1-5; possible D gene TRBD1, 5 bases. Trimming took off 0 bases at V and 3 bases at J, with 6 bases between the two ends. This CDR3 has 14 residues. Germline V CDR1 and CDR2: MNHEY, SVGAGI. Written as DNA, the CDR3 is TGTGCCAGCAGTTACTCGGGGGTCAATCAGCCCCAGCATTTT. Translating gives CASSYSGVNQPQHF.

The J gene is TRBJ2-3, the V gene TRBV7-9; D possibly corresponds to TRBD2 (7 bases). There are 15 residues in the CDR3. The V end was cut by 3 bases, the J end by 1 base, with 11 bases between. From germline, CDR1 is SEHNR and CDR2 FQNEAQ (reference sequence). The CDR3: CASSFGGARTDTQYF. CDR3 sequence (DNA): TGTGCCAGCAGCTTTGGGGGGGCCCGCACAGATACGCAGTATTTT. Full variable domain (rest looked up from reference TRBV7-9 and TRBJ2-3): DTGVSQNPRHKITKRGQNVTFRCDPISEHNRLYWYRQTLGQGPEFLTYFQNEAQLEKSRLLSDRFSAERPKGSFSTLEIQRTEQGDSAMYLCASSFGGARTDTQYFGPGTRLTVL.

This clonotype has only a few counts. The CDR3: CSVDIAVLSTDTQYF. The CDR3 DNA reads TGCAGCGTTGATATAGCGGTTCTTAGCACAGATACGCAGTATTTT. The chain uses TRBV29-1 and TRBJ2-3; TRBD2 is a possible D gene (6 bases). CDR3 length: 15 residues. Germline V gives CDR1 SQVTM, CDR2 ANQGSEA. The ends were cut back, 3 bases at V and 0 bases at J, with 13 bases in the middle.

The rearrangement uses TRBV5-1 and TRBJ2-3, with D possibly matching TRBD1 (6 bases). This CDR3 has 14 residues. CDR1 is SGHRS and CDR2 is YFSETQ in the germline V gene. V was trimmed by 0 bases and J by 6 bases, leaving 11 bases between them. The CDR3 loop is CASSLGQGMDTQYF. The CDR3, as DNA: TGCGCCAGCAGCTTGGGGCAGGGGATGGATACGCAGTATTTT.

V usage is TRBV5-1 and J usage is TRBJ2-1; 8 bases are shared with TRBD2. Germline CDR1 SGHRS, CDR2 YFSETQ. CDR3 size: 15 residues. Unmatched junction bases numbered 8, after V lost 0 bases and J lost 9 bases. CDR3 region: CASSLGTGGPGEQFF. CDR3 sequence (DNA): TGCGCCAGCAGCTTGGGCACGGGAGGGCCGGGTGAGCAGTTCTTC.

The chain is built from TRBV4-3 and TRBJ1-2; no reliable D call. The CDR3 is made up of 15 amino acids. Trimming pared 0 bases from V and 5 bases from J, leaving 13 bases between. The germline V gene has CDR1 LGHNA and CDR2 YSLEER. CDR3 sequence: CASSQEIRVPYGYTF. Written as DNA, the CDR3 is TGCGCCAGCAGCCAAGAAATCCGGGTTCCTTATGGCTACACCTTC.

This chain connects TRBV7-2 to TRBJ2-5; no reliable D call. This CDR3 has 14 amino acids. With 1 base removed from V and 5 bases from J, the gap between germline ends came to 11 bases. Per the germline V gene, CDR1 is SGHTA and CDR2 is FQGNSA. Here the CDR3 reads CASSLVVLTETQYF. In DNA, the CDR3 is TGTGCCAGCAGCTTAGTAGTTCTAACGGAGACCCAGTACTTC.

This clonotype occurred a few times. The gene calls are TRBV27 and TRBJ2-1; 9 nucleotides align to TRBD2. Germline trimming cut 3 bases from V and 8 bases from J; bases unmatched to any gene: 14. Germline V gene sequence: CDR1 MNHEY, CDR2 SMNVEV (reference sequence). The CDR3 length is 17 residues. The CDR3 spells CASSFTLVAGVSHEQFF. Here the CDR3 DNA reads TGTGCCAGCAGTTTCACCCTCGTAGCGGGAGTTTCCCATGAGCAGTTCTTC.

This clonotype was counted only a few times. The chain couples TRBV7-2 to TRBJ2-3; TRBD2 might be the D (6 bases). The V gene lost 5 bases and the J gene lost 11 bases, with 20 bases spanning the gap. The V gene's germline CDR1 is SGHTA and CDR2 FQGNSA. The CDR3 runs to 14 residues. CDR3 sequence reads: CASSQDKWDSKQYF. The CDR3 DNA reads as TGTGCCAGCAGCCAGGACAAGTGGGACTCCAAGCAGTATTTT.

This clonotype was seen a few times. CDR3 amino acids: CATEGAGTDTQYF. CDR3 nucleotides: TGTGCCACCGAGGGGGCTGGCACAGATACGCAGTATTTT. The chain carries TRBV6-1 and TRBJ2-3; the match to TRBD1 covers 7 bases. The CDR3 has 13 residues. J gave up 1 base and V 10 bases, and 5 bases lay outside the gene matches. CDR1 MNHNS and CDR2 SASEGT come from the germline V gene.

This clonotype was counted only a few times. V usage is TRBV29-1 and J usage is TRBJ2-1, with TRBD1 matching over 10 bases. The CDR3 runs to 17 residues. From germline, CDR1 is SQVTM and CDR2 ANQGSEA. Germline trimming cut 4 bases from V and 6 bases from J; bases unmatched to any gene: 15. CDR3 DNA sequence: TGCAGCGTTGTTCCGACAGGGGGCAGTCCCCTAGCCAATGAGCAGTTCTTC. It translates to CSVVPTGGSPLANEQFF.

This clonotype was recorded a few times. V gene TRBV7-2 combines with J gene TRBJ2-5; D is undetermined. Trimming took off 5 bases at V and 2 bases at J, with 15 bases between the two ends. Germline-derived CDR1 and CDR2 are SGHTA and FQGNSA. There are 15 residues in the CDR3. This CDR3 is CASSLVDGSQETQYF. Here the CDR3 DNA reads TGTGCCAGCAGCCTCGTCGACGGATCTCAAGAGACCCAGTACTTC.

This chain connects TRBV20-1 to TRBJ2-7, with 13 bases matching TRBD2. CDR1 is DFQATT, CDR2 SNEGSKA, per germline (reference sequence). The trim removed 3 bases at V and 0 bases at J, leaving 8 bases unmatched. There are 17 residues in the CDR3. The CDR3 DNA sequence: TGCAGTGCTAGCCGACTAGCGGGGGGATTGTACTCCTACGAGCAGTACTTC. Its translation: CSASRLAGGLYSYEQYF.

CDR3 DNA sequence: TGTGCCAGCAGCTTAGATAGCAGGGGATCAGGTCAGCCCCAGCATTTT. Translation gives CASSLDSRGSGQPQHF. The chain combines TRBV7-9 with TRBJ1-5, with D maybe TRBD1 (6 bases). The CDR3 has 16 residues. V was cut by 1 base and J by 6 bases, with 16 bases left in between. Germline lookup yields CDR1 SEHNR and CDR2 FQNEAQ (reference sequence).